This T cell receptor beta chain was identified in a study of cytomegalovirus exposure and HLA in healthy donors. Study-level background: HLA-typed donors were the source of about 85 million unique TCRs, which an early data release held. Study-level results: As a later analysis showed, a missense DCLRE1C variant was linked to trimming of TCR beta V- and J-genes. Most TCR beta V segments were productive about 87% or about 30% of the time in an earlier analysis.

Germline V gene lookup returns CDR1 SGHRS and CDR2 YFSETQ. V dropped 2 bases and J dropped 1; count of bases not matched to a gene: 6. This CDR3 has 16 residues. Primers for the PCR totalled 60 Vbeta and 13 Jbeta. In the source study's methods: Roughly 80 million unique TCR beta chains, roughly 11 million of them shared, were counted by a later analysis. Data came from immunoSEQ multiplex PCR; TCRdb stores just in-frame clones and leaves some out. The V and J calls and clone size are taken from that table; D and trimming were inferred from the DNA. The sample includes around 130,000 clones, approximately 80% of them seen just once. This clone has just a few counts. The target antigen is unknown.

This chain joins TRBV5-1 and TRBJ1-1, with TRBD1 matching over 9 bases. The clonotype was recovered from a woman aged 18-30 years in good health and CMV-seronegative. The sequenced sample was PBMCs. As DNA, the CDR3 is TGCGCCAGCAGCTTTACCGGGACAGGGAGGAACACTGAAGCTTTCTTT. This codes for CASSFTGTGRNTEAFF.